This T cell receptor beta chain was identified during a study of blood T cell repertoires in COVID-19. Libraries were prepared by immunoSEQ multiplex PCR; TCRdb keeps only in-frame clonotypes and omits some of them. The data contain 150,000 to 200,000 clones, less than 90% of them singletons. The sequence came from a man aged 60-69 years with acute or convalescent COVID-19. What was sequenced was peripheral blood.

The chain's CDR3 is CATRTMAVSYEQYV. In DNA form, the CDR3 reads TGTGCCACCAGAACCATGGCAGTCTCCTACGAGCAGTACGTC. The V and J genes are TRBV24-1 and TRBJ2-7, with D hard to call. Germline values: CDR1 KGHDR, CDR2 SFDVKD. V lost 7 bases and J lost 0, with 12 bases in between. CDR3 length: 14 residues.